A single sample gave rise to the 9 T cell receptor beta chains below, sequenced in a study of T-cell reconstitution after alpha-beta-depleted transplantation in children. It was with unique molecular identifiers that the TCRbeta library was prepared. TCRdb processed the PCR reads anew with MiXCR; each CDR3 protein has one entry. Seen here are about 980,000 distinct CDR3 sequences, roughly 29% observed once, and the top ten hold roughly 28%. The sample consisted of PBMCs, mostly from graft donor cells, taken 360 days after TCRalphabeta/CD19-depleted stem cell transplant. All receptors come from a boy under three years old who had a stem cell transplant for SCID, so the T cells may come from the graft donor.

This clonotype came up many times. This rearrangement joins TRBV27 to TRBJ2-3, with 12 bases lining up with TRBD1. V trimming: 1 base; J trimming: 3 bases; junction bases outside the gene matches: 14. Germline CDR1 MNHEY, CDR2 SMNVEV (reference sequence). This CDR3 region has 20 residues. The CDR3 DNA follows: TGTGCCAGCAGTTTATATTACTTCGGGACAGGGGGCGCGGGAACAGATACGCAGTATTTT. It codes for CASSLYYFGTGGAGTDTQYF.

The chain has TRBV27 and TRBJ2-7; TRBD2 agrees at 10 bases. Germline CDR1 MNHEY, CDR2 SMNVEV (reference sequence). The CDR3 consists of 15 residues. The junction had 7 bases not matched to a gene; V was cut back by 6 bases and J by 2 bases. Here the CDR3 DNA reads TGTGCCAGCAGGAGCCTAGCGGGGGCCCCCTACGAGCAGTACTTC. Amino acids: CASRSLAGAPYEQYF.

A few counts support this clonotype. The chain combines TRBV4-1 with TRBJ2-2; tentatively, D is TRBD1 (5 bases). CDR1 is MGHRA, CDR2 YSYEKL, per germline. V gave up 6 bases and J gave up 3 bases, with 17 bases separating them. The CDR3 runs to 16 residues. CDR3 protein: CASRLLGQGDTGELFF. The CDR3 DNA sequence: TGCGCCAGCAGACTCCTGGGGCAAGGAGACACCGGGGAGCTGTTTTTT.

This clonotype was seen a few times. V gene TRBV24-1 combines with J gene TRBJ2-5; D remains ambiguous. The CDR3 extends over 13 amino acids. Between the trimmed V and J ends, which lost 4 bases and 5 bases, there was a span of 10 bases. Germline lookup yields CDR1 KGHDR and CDR2 SFDVKD. CDR3 in amino acids: CATSDIVVETQYF. CDR3 nucleotide sequence: TGTGCCACCAGTGACATAGTAGTGGAGACCCAGTACTTC.

This clonotype has at least ten counts. V is TRBV20-1 and J is TRBJ2-1, with TRBD1 identical over 7 bases. V lost 2 bases to trimming and J lost 5 bases; unmatched junction nucleotides: 6. The CDR3 sequence is 14 residues long. Germline CDR1 DFQATT, CDR2 SNEGSKA (reference sequence). CDR3 in DNA: TGCAGTGCTAGAAGTGACAGGGAGAACAATGAGCAGTTCTTC. As protein: CSARSDRENNEQFF.

The chain is built from TRBV3-1 and TRBJ2-3; the match to TRBD2 covers 10 bases. V shed 1 base and J 4 bases; nucleotides not matched to a gene: 8. The CDR3 consists of 17 residues. From germline, CDR1 is LGHDT and CDR2 YNNKEL (reference sequence). The CDR3 bases are TGTGCCAGCAGCCAAGGGTTGAGCGGGGGGGCACCAGATACGCAGTATTTT. This translates into CASSQGLSGGAPDTQYF.

This chain joins TRBV7-9 and TRBJ2-1, with 7 bases identical to TRBD1. The CDR3 contains 13 residues. J gave up 9 bases and V 4 bases, and 6 bases lay outside the gene matches. CDR1 is SEHNR, CDR2 FQNEAQ, per germline (reference sequence). The CDR3 DNA sequence: TGTGCCAGCAGCTCACGAACAGGGGCTGAGCAGTTCTTC. Its translation is CASSSRTGAEQFF.

The DNA for the CDR3 is TGCGCCAGCAGCCCGAGGGCGACAGGCGCACCCACCTTC. It specifies CASSPRATGAPTF. The chain joins TRBV5-1 to TRBJ1-2; D is perhaps TRBD1 (6 bases). This CDR3 spans 13 amino acids. V lost 4 bases and J lost 13, with 20 bases in between. Per germline, CDR1 SGHRS and CDR2 YFSETQ.

The gene calls are TRBV7-9 and TRBJ2-2, with D uncertain. The V end was cut by 0 bases, the J end by 0 bases, with 11 bases between. Germline CDR1 reads SEHNR; CDR2 reads FQNEAQ (reference sequence). This CDR3 contains 17 residues. The DNA of the CDR3 is TGTGCCAGCAGCTTAGCGGCTCTTCGCGCGAACACCGGGGAGCTGTTTTTT. This codes for CASSLAALRANTGELFF. Full variable domain (rest looked up from reference TRBV7-9 and TRBJ2-2): DTGVSQNPRHKITKRGQNVTFRCDPISEHNRLYWYRQTLGQGPEFLTYFQNEAQLEKSRLLSDRFSAERPKGSFSTLEIQRTEQGDSAMYLCASSLAALRANTGELFFGEGSRLTVL.